One sample yielded the 18 T cell receptor beta chains listed below, sequenced in a study of control samples from healthy donors and cancer patients. Assay used: immunoSEQ multiplex PCR; TCRdb lists only in-frame clones, some missing. The repertoire holds more than 85,000 clones, with about 89% as singletons. The sequencing input was blood. Source of these receptors: a woman between 45 and 65 years old in good health.

The chain uses TRBV4-1 and TRBJ2-3; D might be TRBD1 (6 bases). Germline V gene sequence: CDR1 MGHRA, CDR2 YSYEKL. The CDR3 loop spans 18 amino acids. V gave up 3 bases and J gave up 4 bases, with 23 bases separating them. The CDR3 region is CASSHFENRDTLADTQYF. The CDR3 DNA follows: TGCGCCAGCAGCCATTTTGAAAACCGGGACACCCTCGCAGATACGCAGTATTTT.

The rearrangement uses TRBV11-2 and TRBJ2-3; 8 bases match TRBD2. This CDR3 is built from 15 residues. V lost 5 bases and J lost 2; bases outside the gene matches: 6. Germline CDR1 is SGHAT and CDR2 is FQNNGV. CDR3 loop: CASSPRLANTDTQYF. The CDR3 DNA is TGTGCCAGCAGCCCTCGACTAGCGAACACAGATACGCAGTATTTT.

The chain recombines TRBV27 with TRBJ1-2, with 7 bases aligning to TRBD1. CDR1 and CDR2 (germline): MNHEY, SMNVEV (reference sequence). Germline trimming cut 7 bases from V and 6 bases from J; bases unmatched to any gene: 8. The CDR3 length is 13 residues. This CDR3 is CASTDRESDGYTF. CDR3 DNA sequence: TGTGCCAGCACCGACAGGGAGTCAGATGGCTACACCTTC.

This chain uses TRBV23-1 with TRBJ2-7, with D perhaps matching TRBD1 or TRBD2 (5 bases each). TRBV23-1 is known as an ORF, though its function is uncertain. The CDR3 covers 15 residues. Trimming took off 0 bases at V and 10 bases at J, with 19 bases between the two ends. CDR3 in amino acids: CASSQSEEGPSAQYV. In nucleotides, the CDR3 is TGCGCCAGCAGTCAATCTGAAGAGGGACCTTCCGCCCAGTACGTC.

V is TRBV4-1 and J is TRBJ1-1; 11 bases are shared with TRBD1. J gave up 0 bases and V 3 bases, and 12 bases lay outside the gene matches. The CDR3 totals 19 residues. Germline lookup yields CDR1 MGHRA and CDR2 YSYEKL. DNA for the CDR3: TGCGCCAGCAGCCACCTACCGGGACAGGGGGTTTTGTTGAACACTGAAGCTTTCTTT. This gives the protein CASSHLPGQGVLLNTEAFF.

The chain is built from TRBV10-3 and TRBJ1-1, with D hard to call. V lost 2 bases and J 3 bases, leaving 16 bases between the germline ends. Germline V gene lookup returns CDR1 ENHRY and CDR2 SYGVKD. CDR3 size: 16 residues. The CDR3 bases are TGTGCCATCAGTGAGGCGGACGGACCGAACTACACTGAAGCTTTCTTT. Protein: CAISEADGPNYTEAFF.

The gene calls are TRBV7-9 and TRBJ1-2; 9 bases match TRBD1. Germline V gene lookup returns CDR1 SEHNR and CDR2 FQNEAQ (reference sequence). The CDR3 has 14 residues. The V and J ends lost 5 bases and 4 bases, in that order; junction bases with no gene match: 5. The CDR3 spells CASSGTGGGYGYTF. In DNA, the CDR3 is TGTGCCAGCAGCGGCACAGGGGGCGGCTATGGCTACACCTTC.

The genes are TRBV4-1 and TRBJ2-7; TRBD1 is a possible D gene (6 bases). This CDR3 spans 15 amino acids. V shed 0 bases and J shed 7 bases, with 16 bases lying between them. CDR1 and CDR2 from the germline V gene are MGHRA and YSYEKL. The CDR3 loop reads CASSQDGTSGAEQYF. Here the CDR3 DNA reads TGCGCCAGCAGCCAAGATGGGACCTCAGGGGCTGAGCAGTACTTC.

This clone was counted once. V and J are TRBV7-7 and TRBJ2-1, with TRBD1 matching 8 bases. The CDR3 is 15 amino acids. Germline V CDR1 and CDR2: SSHAT, FNYEAQ (reference sequence). V lost 5 bases, J lost 6 bases, and 9 bases stayed unmatched. The CDR3 nucleotides read TGTGCCAGCAGCCGATCCGGGACAGGTAGCAATGAGCAGTTCTTC. It translates to CASSRSGTGSNEQFF.

V usage is TRBV25-1 and J usage is TRBJ2-5; maybe TRBD1 (6 bases). Germline values: CDR1 MGHDK, CDR2 SYGVNS. V was cut by 4 bases and J by 5 bases, with 11 bases left in between. The length of the CDR3 is 13 residues. The CDR3, as DNA: TGTGCCAGCAGTGGACAGGTTTGGGAGACCCAGTACTTC. Translating gives CASSGQVWETQYF.

The chain has TRBV9 and TRBJ1-4; D gene uncertain. V was clipped by 4 bases and J by 8 bases, with 15 bases between them. Germline V lookup: CDR1 SGDLS, CDR2 YYNGEE. The CDR3 sequence is 14 residues long. The DNA of the CDR3 is TGTGCCAGCAGCCCCGGCGGGGAGGCGGAAAAACTGTTTTTT. Protein sequence: CASSPGGEAEKLFF.

The V and J genes are TRBV9 and TRBJ2-2; D is undetermined. CDR3 length: 13 residues. Germline V gives CDR1 SGDLS, CDR2 YYNGEE. V gave up 4 bases and J gave up 8 bases, with 12 bases separating them. The CDR3 is CASSPRTRGELFF. For the CDR3, the DNA is TGTGCCAGCAGCCCGAGAACTCGGGGGGAGCTGTTTTTT.

This rearrangement joins TRBV5-5 to TRBJ2-1; D is unresolved. V gave up 3 bases and J gave up 7 bases, with 20 bases separating them. CDR1 and CDR2 from the germline V gene are SGHKS and YYEKEE (reference sequence). CDR3 length: 16 amino acids. CDR3 nucleotide sequence: TGTGCCAGCAGCTCGGTGCCCATCCCTAGAGATAATGAGCAGTTCTTC. Translated: CASSSVPIPRDNEQFF. The variable domain in full, completed from reference TRBV5-5 and TRBJ2-1, reads DAGVTQSPTHLIKTRGQQVTLRCSPISGHKSVSWYQQVLGQGPQFIFQYYEKEERGRGNFPDRFSARQFPNYSSELNVNALLLGDSALYLCASSSVPIPRDNEQFFGPGTRLTVL.

The genes are TRBV11-2 and TRBJ1-5; D not resolved. CDR3 size: 15 residues. The V and J ends lost 1 base and 3 bases respectively, with 10 bases between them. Germline CDR1 reads SGHAT; CDR2 reads FQNNGV. The CDR3 loop reads CASSLVDGINQPQHF. DNA of the CDR3: TGTGCCAGCAGCTTAGTGGACGGGATCAATCAGCCCCAGCATTTT.

The V and J genes are TRBV3-1 (or the pseudogene TRBV3-2) and TRBJ1-3; D gene unclear. CDR1 LGHDT and CDR2 YNNKEL come from the germline V gene (reference sequence). Trimming left V 5 bases short and J 4 bases short, with 15 bases between. The CDR3 consists of 15 residues. In DNA form, the CDR3 reads TGTGCCAGCAGCGTCTTGCCCTTAGGAGGAAACACCATATATTTT. The encoded protein is CASSVLPLGGNTIYF.

The V gene is TRBV7-9, the J gene TRBJ2-1, with unresolved D. Trimming stripped 2 bases from V and 5 bases from J, with 19 bases between. The CDR3 extends over 17 amino acids. Germline assignment: CDR1 SEHNR and CDR2 FQNEAQ (reference sequence). CDR3 in amino acids: CASSLSEVYQKHNEQFF. The CDR3 nucleotides are TGTGCCAGCAGCTTATCTGAGGTCTACCAAAAACACAATGAGCAGTTCTTC.

The chain combines TRBV5-1 with TRBJ2-5; D is unresolved. V lost 7 bases to trimming and J lost 1 base, with 11 bases between them. Germline-derived CDR1 and CDR2 are SGHRS and YFSETQ. The CDR3 totals 13 residues. Written as DNA, the CDR3 is TGCGCCAGCTTAGGCGCTCCCCAAGAGACCCAGTACTTC. It yields the protein CASLGAPQETQYF.

This clone turned up a few times. The gene calls are TRBV5-6 and TRBJ1-2; D unclear. The CDR3 has 12 residues. The V gene's germline CDR1 is SGHDT and CDR2 YYEEEE. With 0 bases removed from V and 1 base from J, the gap between germline ends came to 1 base. The CDR3, as DNA: TGTGCCAGCAGCTTGGTTAACTATGGCTACACCTTC. It translates to CASSLVNYGYTF.